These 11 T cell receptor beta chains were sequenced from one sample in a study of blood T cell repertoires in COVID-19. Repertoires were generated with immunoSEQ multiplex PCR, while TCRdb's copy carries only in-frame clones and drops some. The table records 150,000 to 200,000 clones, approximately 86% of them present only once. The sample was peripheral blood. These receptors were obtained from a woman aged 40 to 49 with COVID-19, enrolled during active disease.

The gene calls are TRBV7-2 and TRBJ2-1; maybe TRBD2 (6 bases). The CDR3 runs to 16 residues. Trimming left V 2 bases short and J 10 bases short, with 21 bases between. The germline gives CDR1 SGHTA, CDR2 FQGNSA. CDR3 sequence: CASSLLGRSSDYEQFF. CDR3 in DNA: TGTGCCAGCAGCTTACTGGGTCGGTCTAGCGATTACGAGCAGTTCTTC.

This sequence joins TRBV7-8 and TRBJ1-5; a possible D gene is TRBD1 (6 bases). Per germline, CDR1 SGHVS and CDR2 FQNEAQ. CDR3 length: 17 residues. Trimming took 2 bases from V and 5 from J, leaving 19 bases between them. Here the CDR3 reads CASSLTPGQYSYQPQHF. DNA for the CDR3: TGTGCCAGCAGCTTAACACCAGGACAGTATAGTTATCAGCCCCAGCATTTT.

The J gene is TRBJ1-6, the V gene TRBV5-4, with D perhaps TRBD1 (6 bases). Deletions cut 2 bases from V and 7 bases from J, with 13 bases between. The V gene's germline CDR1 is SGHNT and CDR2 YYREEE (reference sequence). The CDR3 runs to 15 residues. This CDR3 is CASSFPTGENSPLHF. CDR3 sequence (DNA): TGTGCCAGCAGCTTTCCGACAGGAGAAAATTCACCCCTCCACTTT.

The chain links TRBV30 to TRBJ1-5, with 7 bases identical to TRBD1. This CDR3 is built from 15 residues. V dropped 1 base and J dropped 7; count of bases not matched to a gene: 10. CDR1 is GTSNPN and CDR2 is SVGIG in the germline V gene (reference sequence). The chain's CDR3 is CAWSEGEVRGQPQHF. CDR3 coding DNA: TGTGCCTGGAGTGAGGGGGAGGTCAGGGGGCAGCCCCAGCATTTT.

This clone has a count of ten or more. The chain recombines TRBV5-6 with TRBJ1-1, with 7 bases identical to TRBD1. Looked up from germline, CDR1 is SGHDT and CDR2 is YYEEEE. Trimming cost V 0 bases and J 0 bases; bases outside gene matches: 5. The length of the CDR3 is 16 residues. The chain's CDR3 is CASSLDRGIVNTEAFF. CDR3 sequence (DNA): TGTGCCAGCAGCTTGGACAGGGGTATAGTGAACACTGAAGCTTTCTTT. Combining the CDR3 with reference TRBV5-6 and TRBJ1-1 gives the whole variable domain DAGVTQSPTHLIKTRGQQVTLRCSPKSGHDTVSWYQQALGQGPQFIFQYYEEEERQRGNFPDRFSGHQFPNYSSELNVNALLLGDSALYLCASSLDRGIVNTEAFFGQGTRLTVV.

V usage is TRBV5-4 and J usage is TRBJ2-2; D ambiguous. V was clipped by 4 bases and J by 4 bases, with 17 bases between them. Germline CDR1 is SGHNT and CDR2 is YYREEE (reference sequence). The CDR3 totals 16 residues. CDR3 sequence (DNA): TGTGCCAGCAGCCCAGACTTGGTACGAGGCACCGGGGAGCTGTTTTTT. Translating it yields CASSPDLVRGTGELFF.

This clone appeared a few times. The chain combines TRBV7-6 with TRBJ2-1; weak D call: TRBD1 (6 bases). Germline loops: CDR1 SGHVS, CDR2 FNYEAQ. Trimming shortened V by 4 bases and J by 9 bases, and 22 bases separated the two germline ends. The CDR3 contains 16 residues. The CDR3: CASSYLNRESHSEQFF. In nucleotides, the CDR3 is TGTGCCAGCAGCTACCTCAACAGGGAGTCACACAGTGAGCAGTTCTTC.

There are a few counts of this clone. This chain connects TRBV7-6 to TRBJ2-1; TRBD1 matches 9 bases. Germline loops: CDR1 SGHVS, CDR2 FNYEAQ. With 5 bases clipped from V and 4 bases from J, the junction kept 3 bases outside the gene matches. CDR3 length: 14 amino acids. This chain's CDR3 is CASSLGQGYNEQFF. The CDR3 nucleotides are TGTGCCAGCAGCCTTGGACAGGGGTACAATGAGCAGTTCTTC.

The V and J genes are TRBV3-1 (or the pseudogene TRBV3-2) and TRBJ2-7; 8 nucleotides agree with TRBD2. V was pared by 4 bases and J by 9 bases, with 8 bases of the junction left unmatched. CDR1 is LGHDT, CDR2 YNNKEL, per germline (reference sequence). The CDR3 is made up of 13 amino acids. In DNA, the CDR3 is TGTGCCAGCAGCCCTGGACTAGCTCTAGGGCAGTACTTC. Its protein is CASSPGLALGQYF.

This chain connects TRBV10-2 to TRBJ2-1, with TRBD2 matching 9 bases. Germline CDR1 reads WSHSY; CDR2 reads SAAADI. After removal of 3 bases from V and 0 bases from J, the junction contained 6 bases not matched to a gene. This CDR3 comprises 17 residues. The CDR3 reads CASSDPAGGRSYNEQFF. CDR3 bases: TGCGCCAGCAGTGACCCAGCGGGGGGACGCTCCTACAATGAGCAGTTCTTC.

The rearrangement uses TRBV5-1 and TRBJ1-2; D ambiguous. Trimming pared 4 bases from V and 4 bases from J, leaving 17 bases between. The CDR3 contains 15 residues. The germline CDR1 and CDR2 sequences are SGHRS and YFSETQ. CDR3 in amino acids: CASSRTVTETYGYTF. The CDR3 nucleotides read TGCGCCAGCAGCCGCACAGTAACAGAGACCTATGGCTACACCTTC.